This is a list of T cell receptor beta chains from one sample in a study of blood T cell repertoires in COVID-19. Method: immunoSEQ multiplex PCR; TCRdb's copy keeps in-frame clones and lacks some. The data show 80,000 to 100,000 clones, 90% to 95% seen once. The sequenced sample consisted of peripheral blood. The source is a human donor with active COVID-19. The donor label of this sample is uncertain. CDR3s include the opening cysteine and the closing phenylalanine or tryptophan. The D gene is left open where the match is weak. Clone size, where shown, is once, few, many, or a class for clones that have expanded.

clone_size j_call v_call d_call cdr3_nt cdr3_aa
- TRBJ1-5 TRBV3-1/TRBV3-2 - TGTGCCAGCAGCCAAGCGGCAGGGAACAATCAGCCCCAGCATTTT CASSQAAGNNQPQHF
- TRBJ1-2 TRBV11-2 - TGTGCCAGCAGCCCCCATGCGGCTAACTATGGCTACACCTTC CASSPHAANYGYTF
once TRBJ2-3 TRBV5-1 TRBD2 TGCGCCAGCAGCTCTGGGACTAGCAACACAGATACGCAGTATTTT CASSSGTSNTDTQYF
- TRBJ1-1 TRBV10-3 TRBD1 TGTGCCATCAGGGGGGACAGTAAGAACACTGAAGCTTTCTTT CAIRGDSKNTEAFF
- TRBJ1-4 TRBV29-1 - TGCAGCGTTCTCAGACAGACCGAGGATGAAAAACTGTTTTTT CSVLRQTEDEKLFF
- TRBJ2-7 TRBV13 - TGTGCCAGCAGCTTAGGGGGTGTCGCTAGCCCCTCTTCCTACGAGCAGTACTTC CASSLGGVASPSSYEQYF
- TRBJ2-2 TRBV20-1 - TGCAGTGCTAGTAACAGGGACACCGGGGAGCTGTTTTTT CSASNRDTGELFF
- TRBJ2-7 TRBV6-5 TRBD2 TGTGCCAGCAGCCTAGCGGGGGTCACCTACGAGCAGTACTTC CASSLAGVTYEQYF
- TRBJ1-4 TRBV6-1 TRBD1 TGTGCCAGCAGTGAAAGGACAGGTACCGCAACTAATGAAAAACTGTTTTTT CASSERTGTATNEKLFF
- TRBJ2-3 TRBV6-6 TRBD2 TGTGCCAGCAGTTCTAACCTAGCGGGGGTGACAGATACGCAGTATTTT CASSSNLAGVTDTQYF
- TRBJ2-7 TRBV6-1 - TGTGCCAGCAGTGAACTAGAACGGACAGCTGCGTGGAGTGGGTACTTC CASSELERTAAWSGYF
- TRBJ1-4 TRBV7-2 - TGTGCCAGCAGCTTTCCTTACGGGGAAAAACTGTTTTTT CASSFPYGEKLFF
- TRBJ1-1 TRBV10-3 - TGTGCCATCAGTGAGGTAGGAGAGAACACTGAAGCTTTCTTT CAISEVGENTEAFF
- TRBJ2-5 TRBV18 - TGTGCCAGCTCATCCCGGGTCCCCGGAGAGACCCAGTACTTC CASSSRVPGETQYF
- TRBJ1-1 TRBV23-1 - TGCGCCAGCAGCCGGGCCCGGGGAGCTTTCTTT CASSRARGAFF
once TRBJ2-3 TRBV3-1/TRBV3-2 - TGTGCCAGCAGCCAGTCTAGTTATACGCAGTATTTT CASSQSSYTQYF
- TRBJ1-1 TRBV7-2 TRBD1 TGTGCCAGCAGCTCCGGGACAGGGGGGGGAATACTCATAGCTTTCTTT CASSSGTGGGILIAFF
few TRBJ2-7 TRBV2 TRBD1 TGTGCCAGCAGTGAAGACCGGACAGGGGCTTACGAGCAGTACTTC CASSEDRTGAYEQYF
- TRBJ1-1 TRBV19 - TGTGCCAGTAGTATCGCAGGGATGAACACTGAAGCTTTCTTT CASSIAGMNTEAFF
- TRBJ1-3 TRBV5-1 TRBD1 TGCGCCAGCAGCCCTCAGGGGGGTGACTCTGGAAACACCATATATTTT CASSPQGGDSGNTIYF
- TRBJ2-2 TRBV5-5 TRBD1 TGTGCCAGCAGCTTGCAGGGGGCGATCCCTTATATCGGGGAGCTGTTTTTT CASSLQGAIPYIGELFF
- TRBJ1-2 TRBV6-1 - TGTGCCAGCAGTGACCGACGTGGAGCTAACTATGGCTACACCTTC CASSDRRGANYGYTF
- TRBJ2-3 TRBV2 - TGTGCCAGCCTCCGGCCCCAGGACACAGATACGCAGTATTTT CASLRPQDTDTQYF
- TRBJ1-2 TRBV9 TRBD1 TGTGCCAGCAGCGTAGGAGGGGGCCTCCTCTATGGCTACACCTTC CASSVGGGLLYGYTF
- TRBJ2-2 TRBV9 - TGTGCCAGCAGCCCAGCTGGAGGCGGGGAGCTGTTTTTT CASSPAGGGELFF
- TRBJ2-7 TRBV6-5 TRBD2 TGTGCCAGCAGTTACTCGTACGGTAGCGGGGACCAATTCTTC CASSYSYGSGDQFF
- TRBJ1-2 TRBV5-1 TRBD1 TGCGCCAGCAGCTCGAACAAACAGGGGTCGCGGGGCTACACCTTC CASSSNKQGSRGYTF
- TRBJ2-2 TRBV7-9 TRBD1 TGTGCCAGCAGCTTAGACAGGGGGCTCGCCGGGGAGCTGTTTTTT CASSLDRGLAGELFF
- TRBJ1-1 TRBV5-1 TRBD1 TGCGCCAGCAGCTTGGGAGGGGGCGAAAAAACTGAAGCTTTCTTT CASSLGGGEKTEAFF
- TRBJ2-1 TRBV9 TRBD2 TGTGCCAGCAGACCGCTAGCGGGGACCTACAATGAGCAGTTCTTC CASRPLAGTYNEQFF
- TRBJ2-1 TRBV7-6 - TGTGCCAGCAGCCCTCCCTTGGTGGGGGCGCTAAATGAGCAGTTCTTC CASSPPLVGALNEQFF
- TRBJ2-7 TRBV3-1/TRBV3-2 TRBD2 TGTGCCAGCAGCCCGGGACTAGCATCGCCCTACGAGCAGTACTTC CASSPGLASPYEQYF
- TRBJ2-3 TRBV7-8 - TGTGCCAGCAGCTCTCCCCTAGTGGCGAGGACAGATACGCAGTATTTT CASSSPLVARTDTQYF
- TRBJ2-7 TRBV24-1 TRBD1 TGTGCCACCAGTGCCCCCGGGACAGGCCTTCTCCGGGGGCAGTACTTC CATSAPGTGLLRGQYF
- TRBJ2-7 TRBV5-4 TRBD1 TGTGCCAGCAGCGTGGGACAGCAGATCTACGAGCAGTACTTC CASSVGQQIYEQYF
- TRBJ2-3 TRBV6-2/TRBV6-3 - TGTGCCAGCAGTCGCCGGGACTCCCCTTTAACAGATACGCAGTATTTT CASSRRDSPLTDTQYF
- TRBJ2-3 TRBV11-3 - TGTGCCAGCAGCTTAGGGACTGTCACAGATACGCAGTATTTT CASSLGTVTDTQYF
- TRBJ2-5 TRBV3-1/TRBV3-2 - TGTGCCAGCAGCCGCCTAGGCGTCAGACACCAAGAGACCCAGTACTTC CASSRLGVRHQETQYF
once TRBJ2-1 TRBV11-2 - TGTGCCAGCAGCGGCGCAGGATTGCGTGGGAAACGGGAGTTGAATGAGCAGTTCTTC CASSGAGLRGKRELNEQFF
- TRBJ2-7 TRBV2 TRBD2 TGTGCCAGCAGCGGGACTAGCGGGGGGAGAAGGACCTACGAGCAGTACTTC CASSGTSGGRRTYEQYF
- TRBJ1-3 TRBV10-1 - TGCGCCAGCAGCGGACAGCCTGGAAACACCATATATTTT CASSGQPGNTIYF
- TRBJ2-5 TRBV4-1 TRBD2 TGCGCCAGCAGCCAAGGCGGTAGCGGGGCGACCCAGTACTTC CASSQGGSGATQYF
- TRBJ2-2 TRBV11-2 TRBD1 TGTGCCAGCAGCTCAGTGGGCGGACAGGGTTTTGTTCGGTCGGGGGAGCTGTTTTTT CASSSVGGQGFVRSGELFF
- TRBJ1-6 TRBV9 TRBD1 TGTGCCAGCAGCGTCGGGACAGGGGCATTTTCACCCCTCCACTTT CASSVGTGAFSPLHF
- TRBJ1-6 TRBV19 - TGTGCCAGTAGTACCTCACAGAATTCCATGACATTCTCCTATAATTCACCCCTCCACTTT CASSTSQNSMTFSYNSPLHF
- TRBJ2-7 TRBV19 TRBD2 TGTGCCAGTAGTTTCGGGACTAGCTACGAGCAGTACTTC CASSFGTSYEQYF